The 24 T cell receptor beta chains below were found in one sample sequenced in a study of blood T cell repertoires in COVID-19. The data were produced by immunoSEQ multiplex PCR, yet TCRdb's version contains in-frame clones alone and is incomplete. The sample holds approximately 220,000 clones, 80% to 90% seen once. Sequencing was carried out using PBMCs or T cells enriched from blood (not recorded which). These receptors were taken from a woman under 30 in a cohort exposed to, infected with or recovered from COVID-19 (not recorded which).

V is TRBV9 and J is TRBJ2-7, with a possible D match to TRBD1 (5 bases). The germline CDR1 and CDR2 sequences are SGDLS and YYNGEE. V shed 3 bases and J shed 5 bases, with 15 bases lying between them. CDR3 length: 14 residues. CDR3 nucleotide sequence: TGTGCCAGCAGCGCCCAGCCAGGGAATGACGAGCAGTACTTC. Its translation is CASSAQPGNDEQYF.

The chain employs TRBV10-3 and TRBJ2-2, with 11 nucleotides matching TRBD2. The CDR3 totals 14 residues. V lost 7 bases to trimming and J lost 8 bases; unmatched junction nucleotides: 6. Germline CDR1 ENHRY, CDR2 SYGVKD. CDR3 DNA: TGTGCCATCAAGACTAGCGGGGCGAGTGGGGAGCTGTTTTTT. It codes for CAIKTSGASGELFF.

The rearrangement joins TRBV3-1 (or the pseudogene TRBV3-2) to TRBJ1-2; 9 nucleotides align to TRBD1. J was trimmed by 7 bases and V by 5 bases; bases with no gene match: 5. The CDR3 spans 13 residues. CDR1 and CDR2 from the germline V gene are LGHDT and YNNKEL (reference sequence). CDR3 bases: TGTGCCAGCAGCGTACAGGGGGCTGGTGGCTACACCTTC. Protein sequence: CASSVQGAGGYTF.

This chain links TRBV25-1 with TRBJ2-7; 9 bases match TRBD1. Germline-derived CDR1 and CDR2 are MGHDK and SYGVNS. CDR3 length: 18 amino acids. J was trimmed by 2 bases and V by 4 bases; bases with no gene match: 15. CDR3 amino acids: CASSGSHSDRGGPYEQYF. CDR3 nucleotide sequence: TGTGCCAGCAGTGGCTCACATTCGGACAGGGGAGGACCCTACGAGCAGTACTTC.

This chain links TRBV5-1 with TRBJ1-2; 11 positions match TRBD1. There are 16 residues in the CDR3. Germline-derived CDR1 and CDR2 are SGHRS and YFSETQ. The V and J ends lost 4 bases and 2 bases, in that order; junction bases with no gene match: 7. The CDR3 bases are TGCGCCAGCAGCCGTCGGGACAGGGGGGGAAACTATGGCTACACCTTC. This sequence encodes CASSRRDRGGNYGYTF.

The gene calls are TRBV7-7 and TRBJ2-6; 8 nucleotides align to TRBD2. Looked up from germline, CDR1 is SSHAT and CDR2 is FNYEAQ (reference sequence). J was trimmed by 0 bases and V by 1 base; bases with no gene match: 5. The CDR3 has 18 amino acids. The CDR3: CASSLGAGGLSGANVLTF. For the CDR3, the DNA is TGTGCCAGCAGCTTAGGGGCGGGGGGCCTCTCTGGGGCCAACGTCCTGACTTTC.

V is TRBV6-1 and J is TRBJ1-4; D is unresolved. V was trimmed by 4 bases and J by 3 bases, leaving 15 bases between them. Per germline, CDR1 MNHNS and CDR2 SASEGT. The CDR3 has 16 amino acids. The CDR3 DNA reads TGTGCCAGCAGTGGATCTTCAGGCACGGCTAATGAAAAACTGTTTTTT. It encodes CASSGSSGTANEKLFF.

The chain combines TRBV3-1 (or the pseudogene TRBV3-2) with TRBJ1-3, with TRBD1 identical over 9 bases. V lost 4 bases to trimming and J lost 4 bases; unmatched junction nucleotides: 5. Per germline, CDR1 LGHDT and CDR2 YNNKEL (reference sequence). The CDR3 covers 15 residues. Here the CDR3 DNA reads TGTGCCAGCAGCCCCGGGACAGGGTCCGGAAACACCATATATTTT. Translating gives CASSPGTGSGNTIYF.

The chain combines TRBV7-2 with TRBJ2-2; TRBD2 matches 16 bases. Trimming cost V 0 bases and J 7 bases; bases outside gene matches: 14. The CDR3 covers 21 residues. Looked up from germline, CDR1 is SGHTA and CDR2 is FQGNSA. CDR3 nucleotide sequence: TGTGCCAGCAGCTTAGCGTTAGGGACTAGCGGGAGGGACTTGGTGGACGGGGAGCTGTTTTTT. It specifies CASSLALGTSGRDLVDGELFF.

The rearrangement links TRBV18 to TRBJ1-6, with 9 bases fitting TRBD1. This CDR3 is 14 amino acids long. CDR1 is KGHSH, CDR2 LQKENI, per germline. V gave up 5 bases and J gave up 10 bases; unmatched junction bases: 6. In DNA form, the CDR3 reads TGTGCCAGCTCATCGCGAGACAGGGGGTCACCCCTCCACTTT. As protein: CASSSRDRGSPLHF.

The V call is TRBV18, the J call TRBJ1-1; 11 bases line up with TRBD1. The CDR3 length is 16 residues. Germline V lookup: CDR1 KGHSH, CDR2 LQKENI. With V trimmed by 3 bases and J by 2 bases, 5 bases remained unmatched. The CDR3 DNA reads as TGTGCCAGCTCACCCGGGACAGGGGGAAGAAACACTGAAGCTTTCTTT. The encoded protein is CASSPGTGGRNTEAFF. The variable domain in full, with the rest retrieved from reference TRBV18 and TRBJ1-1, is NAGVMQNPRHLVRRRGQEARLRCSPMKGHSHVYWYRQLPEEGLKFMVYLQKENIIDESGMPKERFSAEFPKEGPSILRIQQVVRGDSAAYFCASSPGTGGRNTEAFFGQGTRLTVV.

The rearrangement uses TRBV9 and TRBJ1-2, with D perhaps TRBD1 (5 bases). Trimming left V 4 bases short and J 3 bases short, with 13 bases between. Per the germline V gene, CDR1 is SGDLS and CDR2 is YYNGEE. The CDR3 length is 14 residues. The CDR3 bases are TGTGCCAGCAGCACGGACACACCTTACTATGGCTACACCTTC. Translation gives CASSTDTPYYGYTF. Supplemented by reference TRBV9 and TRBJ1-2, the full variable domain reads DSGVTQTPKHLITATGQRVTLRCSPRSGDLSVYWYQQSLDQGLQFLIQYYNGEERAKGNILERFSAQQFPDLHSELNLSSLELGDSALYFCASSTDTPYYGYTFGSGTRLTVV.

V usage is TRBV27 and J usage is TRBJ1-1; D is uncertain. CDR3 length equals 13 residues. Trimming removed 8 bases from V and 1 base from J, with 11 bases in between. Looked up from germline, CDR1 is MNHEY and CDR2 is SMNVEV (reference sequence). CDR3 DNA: TGTGCCAGCGCGTCCACAGAGAACACTGAAGCTTTCTTT. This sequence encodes CASASTENTEAFF.

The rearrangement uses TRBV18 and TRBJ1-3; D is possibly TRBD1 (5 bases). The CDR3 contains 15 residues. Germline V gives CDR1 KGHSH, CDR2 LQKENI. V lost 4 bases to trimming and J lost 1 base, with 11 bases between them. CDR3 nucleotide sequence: TGTGCCAGCTCACGAACAGGATTGTCTGGAAACACCATATATTTT. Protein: CASSRTGLSGNTIYF.

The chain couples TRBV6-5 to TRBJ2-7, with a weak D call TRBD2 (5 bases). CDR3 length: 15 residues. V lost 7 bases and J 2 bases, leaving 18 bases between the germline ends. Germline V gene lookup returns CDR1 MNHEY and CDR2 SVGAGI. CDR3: CASILEVDFPYEQYF. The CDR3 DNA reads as TGTGCCAGCATCCTTGAAGTGGACTTTCCCTACGAGCAGTACTTC.

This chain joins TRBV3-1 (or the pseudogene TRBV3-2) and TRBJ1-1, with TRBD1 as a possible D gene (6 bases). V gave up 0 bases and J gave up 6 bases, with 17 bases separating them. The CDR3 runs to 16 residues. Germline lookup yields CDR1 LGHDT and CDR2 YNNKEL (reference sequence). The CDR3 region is CASSQDRGSLRPEAFF. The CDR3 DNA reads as TGTGCCAGCAGCCAAGACAGGGGTAGTTTACGCCCTGAAGCTTTCTTT.

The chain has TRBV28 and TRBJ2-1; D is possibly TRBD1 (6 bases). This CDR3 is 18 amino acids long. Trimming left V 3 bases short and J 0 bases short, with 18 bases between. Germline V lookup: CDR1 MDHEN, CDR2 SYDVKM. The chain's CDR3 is CASSFTDRLLDSYNEQFF. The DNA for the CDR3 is TGTGCCAGCAGTTTTACGGACAGACTGCTTGACTCCTACAATGAGCAGTTCTTC.

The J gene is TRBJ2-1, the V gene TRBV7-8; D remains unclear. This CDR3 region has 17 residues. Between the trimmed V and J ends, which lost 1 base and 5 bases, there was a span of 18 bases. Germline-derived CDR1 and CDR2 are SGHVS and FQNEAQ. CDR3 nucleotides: TGTGCCAGCAGCTTAGAGCGTTTCGCCACCCAGCACAATGAGCAGTTCTTC. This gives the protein CASSLERFATQHNEQFF.

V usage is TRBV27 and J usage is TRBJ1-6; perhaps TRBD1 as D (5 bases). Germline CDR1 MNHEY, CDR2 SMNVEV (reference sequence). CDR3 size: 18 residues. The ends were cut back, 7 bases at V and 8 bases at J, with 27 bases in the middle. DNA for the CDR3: TGTGCCAGCACGCCTGGGTGGCAGGGAAACTTGCAGGATTCACCCCTCCACTTT. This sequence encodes CASTPGWQGNLQDSPLHF.

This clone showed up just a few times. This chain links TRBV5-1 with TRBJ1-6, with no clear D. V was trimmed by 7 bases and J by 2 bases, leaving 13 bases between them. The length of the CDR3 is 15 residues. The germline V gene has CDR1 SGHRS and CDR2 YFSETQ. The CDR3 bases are TGCGCCAGCTCCGTCGGGTTGCCCTATAATTCACCCCTCCACTTT. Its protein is CASSVGLPYNSPLHF.

The CDR3 loop is CASSPHPIPIDTQYF. The CDR3 DNA reads as TGTGCCAGCAGCCCCCACCCGATCCCTATAGATACGCAGTATTTT. The J gene is TRBJ2-3, the V gene TRBV7-9; D is ambiguous. The CDR3 loop spans 15 amino acids. V was shortened by 5 bases and J by 5 bases, with 17 bases between the two germline ends. Germline CDR1 is SEHNR and CDR2 is FQNEAQ (reference sequence).

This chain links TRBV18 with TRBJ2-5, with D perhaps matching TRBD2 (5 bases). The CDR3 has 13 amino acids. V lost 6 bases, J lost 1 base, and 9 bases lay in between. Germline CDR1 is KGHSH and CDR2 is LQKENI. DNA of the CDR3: TGTGCCAGCTCTGGAGGTGGCCAAGAGACCCAGTACTTC. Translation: CASSGGGQETQYF.

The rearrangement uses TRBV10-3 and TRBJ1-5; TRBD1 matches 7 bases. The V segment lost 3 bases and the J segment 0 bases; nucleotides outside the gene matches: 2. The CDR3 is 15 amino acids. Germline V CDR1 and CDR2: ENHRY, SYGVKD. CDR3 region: CAISEQGHSNQPQHF. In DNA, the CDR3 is TGTGCCATCAGTGAACAGGGGCATAGCAATCAGCCCCAGCATTTT.

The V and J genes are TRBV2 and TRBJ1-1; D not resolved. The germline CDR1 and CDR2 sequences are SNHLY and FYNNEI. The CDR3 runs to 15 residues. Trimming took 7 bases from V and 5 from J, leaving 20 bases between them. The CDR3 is CASTAMRDGGTEAFF. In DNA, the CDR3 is TGTGCCAGCACTGCAATGAGAGATGGAGGAACTGAAGCTTTCTTT.